The next 32 T cell receptor beta chains were all read from a single sample in a study of OX40 agonist ivuxolimab in advanced cancers. The protocol was immunoSEQ multiplex PCR, while the TCRdb copy is restricted to in-frame clones and leaves out a portion. In the table there are 65,000 to 90,000 clones, 90% to 95% of which are singletons. The specimen was CD4+ or CD8+ T cells sorted from blood, collected in a trial of the OX40 agonist ivuxolimab. The receptors were gathered from an adult with an advanced solid tumor such as melanoma, head and neck, liver or kidney cancer.

This chain uses TRBV27 with TRBJ1-2, with TRBD1 matching 8 bases. The CDR3 has 17 residues. Germline V lookup: CDR1 MNHEY, CDR2 SMNVEV (reference sequence). Unmatched junction bases numbered 16, after V lost 3 bases and J lost 7 bases. The CDR3 bases are TGTGCCAGCAGTTTCGAAAAGGGTGGACAGGGATCGGCTGGCTACACCTTC. Encoded protein: CASSFEKGGQGSAGYTF.

V is TRBV4-1 and J is TRBJ1-1; 9 nucleotides line up with TRBD1. This CDR3 has 15 residues. The ends lost 0 bases at V and 11 bases at J; junction bases unmatched: 10. CDR1 and CDR2 from the germline V gene are MGHRA and YSYEKL. The CDR3 is CASSQDLTGGADAFF. CDR3 nucleotide sequence: TGCGCCAGCAGCCAAGACCTTACAGGGGGCGCGGATGCTTTCTTT.

The V call is TRBV7-8, the J call TRBJ2-1; 10 bases are a match to TRBD2. From germline, CDR1 is SGHVS and CDR2 FQNEAQ. V dropped 7 bases and J dropped 0; count of bases not matched to a gene: 9. The CDR3 totals 17 residues. The CDR3 DNA reads as TGTGCCAGCATCCTACGGGCTAGCGGGAGCTCCTACAATGAGCAGTTCTTC. Amino acid sequence: CASILRASGSSYNEQFF. The variable domain in full, completed from reference TRBV7-8 and TRBJ2-1, reads GAGVSQSPRYKVAKRGQDVALRCDPISGHVSLFWYQQALGQGPEFLTYFQNEAQLDKSGLPSDRFFAERPEGSVSTLKIQRTQQEDSAVYLCASILRASGSSYNEQFFGPGTRLTVL.

The chain combines TRBV18 with TRBJ2-1, with 7 positions matching TRBD1. J gave up 8 bases and V 6 bases, and 13 bases lay outside the gene matches. Germline lookup yields CDR1 KGHSH and CDR2 LQKENI. The length of the CDR3 is 15 residues. DNA of the CDR3: TGTGCCAGCTCCCACGAGACAGGGTATCTGCATGAGCAGTTCTTC. It specifies CASSHETGYLHEQFF.

The genes are TRBV2 and TRBJ1-5; maybe TRBD1 (5 bases). Germline V gene lookup returns CDR1 SNHLY and CDR2 FYNNEI. The V end lost 0 bases, the J end lost 7 bases, and 10 bases lay between the germline ends. This CDR3 is built from 14 residues. In DNA form, the CDR3 reads TGTGCCAGCAGTGAAGCAGGGGTGGGACAGCCCCAGCATTTT. It encodes CASSEAGVGQPQHF.

The rearrangement uses TRBV7-8 and TRBJ2-1; 10 nucleotides agree with TRBD1. The CDR3 sequence is 18 residues long. V gave up 5 bases and J gave up 8 bases; unmatched junction bases: 18. Germline V lookup: CDR1 SGHVS, CDR2 FQNEAQ. The CDR3 spells CASSLPRVPGTGAHEQFF. For the CDR3, the DNA is TGTGCCAGCAGCCTGCCTAGGGTACCCGGGACAGGGGCCCATGAGCAGTTCTTC. The full variable domain, with the rest looked up from reference TRBV7-8 and TRBJ2-1, is GAGVSQSPRYKVAKRGQDVALRCDPISGHVSLFWYQQALGQGPEFLTYFQNEAQLDKSGLPSDRFFAERPEGSVSTLKIQRTQQEDSAVYLCASSLPRVPGTGAHEQFFGPGTRLTVL.

This chain joins TRBV16 and TRBJ1-5; 10 nucleotides line up with TRBD1. The germline gives CDR1 KGHSY, CDR2 FQNENV. With 4 bases clipped from V and 9 bases from J, the junction kept 9 bases outside the gene matches. The CDR3 sequence is 15 residues long. The CDR3 is CASSRTDRGKGPQHF. Here the CDR3 DNA reads TGTGCCAGCAGCCGAACGGACAGGGGGAAGGGGCCCCAGCATTTT.

CDR3 amino acids: CASSVGQGLNSPLHF. CDR3 in DNA: TGTGCCAGTAGTGTTGGACAGGGGCTGAATTCACCCCTCCACTTT. V usage is TRBV19 and J usage is TRBJ1-6, with 9 bases lining up with TRBD1. Germline CDR1 is LNHDA and CDR2 is SQIVND (reference sequence). The CDR3 length is 15 residues. Trimming cost V 5 bases and J 7 bases; bases outside gene matches: 6.

This sequence joins TRBV13 and TRBJ2-2; 10 nucleotides match TRBD1. Germline trimming cut 1 base from V and 7 bases from J; bases unmatched to any gene: 6. Germline-derived CDR1 and CDR2 are PRHDT and FYEKMQ (reference sequence). This CDR3 contains 16 residues. DNA of the CDR3: TGTGCCAGCAGCTTAGCCGGGACAGGGGCGAGCGGGGAGCTGTTTTTT. Residues: CASSLAGTGASGELFF.

The gene calls are TRBV9 and TRBJ2-1, with 7 bases matching TRBD2. Per germline, CDR1 SGDLS and CDR2 YYNGEE. Trimming removed 3 bases from V and 8 bases from J; junction bases left unmatched: 14. CDR3 length: 16 amino acids. The CDR3 bases are TGTGCCAGCAGCGACCCCAAGCGGGGTGATTTTTATGAGCAGTTCTTC. Translated: CASSDPKRGDFYEQFF.

V gene TRBV10-2 combines with J gene TRBJ2-5; D is unresolved. This CDR3 is 15 amino acids long. Trimming removed 0 bases from V and 5 bases from J, with 13 bases in between. Germline loops: CDR1 WSHSY, CDR2 SAAADI. The CDR3 DNA follows: TGCGCCAGCAGTGAGTCGGGCTCCCTGGCGGAGACCCAGTACTTC. It encodes CASSESGSLAETQYF.

The chain uses TRBV11-2 and TRBJ2-7; D not resolved. The germline V and J ends were trimmed by 5 bases and 5 bases, with 16 bases remaining between them. This CDR3 contains 14 residues. CDR1 SGHAT and CDR2 FQNNGV come from the germline V gene. The chain's CDR3 is CASSTYSPTNEQYF. The CDR3 nucleotides read TGTGCCAGCAGCACTTACAGCCCAACCAACGAGCAGTACTTC.

The chain recombines TRBV27 with TRBJ2-1; a possible D gene is TRBD2 (6 bases). The germline V gene encodes CDR1 MNHEY and CDR2 SMNVEV (reference sequence). V shed 3 bases and J shed 7 bases, with 7 bases lying between them. There are 12 residues in the CDR3. CDR3 loop: CASSFGGNEQFF. The CDR3 DNA is TGTGCCAGCAGTTTTGGGGGGAATGAGCAGTTCTTC.

The rearrangement links TRBV5-1 to TRBJ1-2; D may be TRBD1 (5 bases). CDR3 length equals 16 residues. Germline CDR1 is SGHRS and CDR2 is YFSETQ. V lost 4 bases to trimming and J lost 6 bases, with 22 bases between them. The CDR3 DNA reads as TGCGCCAGCAGCCTCGCCTTCGCCAGGGTAGAGGATGGCTACACCTTC. Its protein product is CASSLAFARVEDGYTF.

The DNA for the CDR3 is TGTGCCAGCAGTTTCGCCACCACCTACGAGCAGTACTTC. Protein product: CASSFATTYEQYF. The genes are TRBV27 and TRBJ2-7; D gene unclear. Trimming pared 3 bases from V and 2 bases from J, leaving 8 bases between. The CDR3 runs to 13 residues. The V gene's germline CDR1 is MNHEY and CDR2 SMNVEV (reference sequence).

The rearrangement joins TRBV11-2 to TRBJ2-5, with 8 bases fitting TRBD2. V trimming: 1 base; J trimming: 1 base; junction bases outside the gene matches: 11. In germline, CDR1 is SGHAT, CDR2 FQNNGV. The CDR3 has 18 residues. The CDR3 here is CASSLVPLVAGIQETQYF. CDR3 nucleotide sequence: TGTGCCAGCAGCTTAGTTCCCTTGGTAGCGGGGATCCAAGAGACCCAGTACTTC.

The chain links TRBV5-1 to TRBJ1-1; 10 nucleotides line up with TRBD1. This CDR3 contains 13 residues. Germline V lookup: CDR1 SGHRS, CDR2 YFSETQ. J lost 11 bases, V lost 5 bases, and 9 bases had no gene match. CDR3 in amino acids: CASSWDRGPLAFF. Here the CDR3 DNA reads TGCGCCAGCAGTTGGGACAGGGGACCCTTGGCTTTCTTT.

The CDR3 coding sequence is TGTGCCAGTAGGGACCCACCAGGGGGCAGGGAGACCCAGTACTTC. It is translated as CASRDPPGGRETQYF. This chain connects TRBV19 to TRBJ2-5; 8 bases fit TRBD1. The germline V gene has CDR1 LNHDA and CDR2 SQIVND (reference sequence). With V trimmed by 6 bases and J by 5 bases, 11 bases remained unmatched. This CDR3 region has 15 residues.

There are a few counts of this clone. The rearrangement joins TRBV6-4 to TRBJ2-1; TRBD2 agrees at 9 bases. The length of the CDR3 is 15 residues. Losses at the gene ends were 0 bases for V and 3 bases for J; bases not matched to a gene: 0. CDR1 is MRHNA, CDR2 SNTAGT, per germline. The CDR3 DNA is TGTGCCAGCAGTGACTCGCGGGGGGGCTACAATGAGCAGTTCTTC. The encoded protein is CASSDSRGGYNEQFF.

The chain uses TRBV2 and TRBJ1-1; possible D gene TRBD1, 6 bases. V was clipped by 3 bases and J by 7 bases, with 9 bases between them. This CDR3 has 12 residues. In germline, CDR1 is SNHLY, CDR2 FYNNEI. The CDR3 is CASSEGHHEAFF. CDR3 nucleotides: TGTGCCAGCAGTGAGGGACACCATGAAGCTTTCTTT.

V gene TRBV9 combines with J gene TRBJ2-3, with TRBD1 identical over 8 bases. The CDR3 loop spans 17 amino acids. V dropped 2 bases and J dropped 1; count of bases not matched to a gene: 9. Per germline, CDR1 SGDLS and CDR2 YYNGEE. The CDR3: CASSVGQGPTRTDTQYF. The CDR3 DNA is TGTGCCAGCAGCGTCGGACAGGGTCCGACCCGCACAGATACGCAGTATTTT.

CDR3 nucleotide sequence: TGTGCCACCAGCAGAGGGGACCATCCCTCTAACTATGGCTACACCTTC. This codes for CATSRGDHPSNYGYTF. V is TRBV15 and J is TRBJ1-2, with D possibly being TRBD1 (5 bases). Per germline, CDR1 LNHNV and CDR2 YYDKDF (reference sequence). V shed 1 base and J shed 0 bases, with 12 bases lying between them. The CDR3 runs to 16 residues. Full variable domain (remainder filled in from reference TRBV15 and TRBJ1-2): DAMVIQNPRYQVTQFGKPVTLSCSQTLNHNVMYWYQQKSSQAPKLLFHYYDKDFNNEADTPDNFQSRRPNTSFCFLDIRSPGLGDTAMYLCATSRGDHPSNYGYTFGSGTRLTVV.

The chain recombines TRBV6-1 with TRBJ2-6; D unclear. The CDR3 consists of 17 residues. The germline V gene encodes CDR1 MNHNS and CDR2 SASEGT. V lost 4 bases and J lost 0, with 13 bases in between. The CDR3 DNA follows: TGTGCCAGCAGTGGAAGGACGGGTACCTCTGGGGCCAACGTCCTGACTTTC. Translating gives CASSGRTGTSGANVLTF.

The chain joins TRBV7-9 to TRBJ2-1; TRBD1 matches 9 bases. This CDR3 contains 15 residues. From germline, CDR1 is SEHNR and CDR2 FQNEAQ (reference sequence). Trimming at V came to 5 bases and at J to 6 bases, leaving 8 bases not matched to a gene. CDR3 bases: TGTGCCAGCAGCCCCCTCGGACAGGGGACCAATGAGCAGTTCTTC. The encoded protein is CASSPLGQGTNEQFF.

The chain has TRBV27 and TRBJ1-3; 9 bases are a match to TRBD1. The CDR3 is 15 residues long. Germline values: CDR1 MNHEY, CDR2 SMNVEV (reference sequence). Germline trimming cut 4 bases from V and 8 bases from J; bases unmatched to any gene: 9. CDR3 sequence: CASSSSHDRGDTIYF. Written as DNA, the CDR3 is TGTGCCAGCAGTTCCTCTCACGACAGGGGGGACACCATATATTTT.

This clone appeared once. The V gene is TRBV13, the J gene TRBJ2-1, with D possibly matching TRBD2 (7 bases). The germline V gene encodes CDR1 PRHDT and CDR2 FYEKMQ (reference sequence). Trimming pared 5 bases from V and 4 bases from J, leaving 15 bases between. This CDR3 comprises 15 residues. CDR3 region: CASSPGRGPYNEQFF. In DNA, the CDR3 is TGTGCCAGCAGCCCCGGGCGGGGGCCGTACAATGAGCAGTTCTTC.

Only one count was recorded for this clone. V is TRBV2 and J is TRBJ2-7; 7 bases are a match to TRBD1. V shed 1 base and J 3 bases; nucleotides not matched to a gene: 6. The CDR3 contains 15 residues. Looked up from germline, CDR1 is SNHLY and CDR2 is FYNNEI. The CDR3 sequence: CASSEGGQALYEQYF. CDR3 in DNA: TGTGCCAGCAGTGAAGGAGGACAGGCGCTCTACGAGCAGTACTTC.

This clone appeared a single time. The J gene is TRBJ2-1, the V gene TRBV30; D is uncertain. From germline, CDR1 is GTSNPN and CDR2 SVGIG (reference sequence). This CDR3 is built from 13 residues. V dropped 2 bases and J dropped 0 bases, with 5 bases sitting between them. In nucleotides, the CDR3 is TGTGCCTGGAGTCGGAGCTCCTACAATGAGCAGTTCTTC. This encodes CAWSRSSYNEQFF.

J is TRBJ2-1 and V is TRBV29-1; a weak D match, TRBD1 (5 bases). Germline assignment: CDR1 SQVTM and CDR2 ANQGSEA. The V gene lost 4 bases and the J gene lost 6 bases, with 16 bases spanning the gap. This CDR3 has 14 amino acids. The CDR3, as DNA: TGCAGCGTTGTAGGTCAGGGCAGGGCCAATGAGCAGTTCTTC. Translated, it gives CSVVGQGRANEQFF.

The V and J genes are TRBV14 and TRBJ2-6, with D possibly matching TRBD1 (6 bases). The V end lost 4 bases, the J end lost 1 base, and 14 bases lay between the germline ends. The CDR3 totals 17 residues. CDR1 and CDR2 (germline): SGHDN, FVKESK. This CDR3 is CASSPGTGRSGANVLTF. The CDR3, as DNA: TGTGCCAGCAGCCCCGGTACAGGGCGGTCTGGGGCCAACGTCCTGACTTTC.

CDR3 protein: CASSLGQPNSPLHF. Here the CDR3 DNA reads TGTGCCAGCAGCCTGGGACAGCCTAATTCACCCCTCCACTTT. J is TRBJ1-6 and V is TRBV5-6; 7 nucleotides match TRBD1. This CDR3 is 14 amino acids long. Germline V lookup: CDR1 SGHDT, CDR2 YYEEEE. Trimming took 4 bases from V and 6 from J; bases not matched to a gene: 4.

The DNA for the CDR3 is TGTGCCTGCCGAGAGACAGGGCTCAACGAGCAGTACTTC. Residues: CACRETGLNEQYF. V gene TRBV30 combines with J gene TRBJ2-7; 7 bases align to TRBD1. CDR1 is GTSNPN and CDR2 is SVGIG in the germline V gene (reference sequence). V was pared by 6 bases and J by 5 bases, with 10 bases of the junction left unmatched. This CDR3 comprises 13 residues.